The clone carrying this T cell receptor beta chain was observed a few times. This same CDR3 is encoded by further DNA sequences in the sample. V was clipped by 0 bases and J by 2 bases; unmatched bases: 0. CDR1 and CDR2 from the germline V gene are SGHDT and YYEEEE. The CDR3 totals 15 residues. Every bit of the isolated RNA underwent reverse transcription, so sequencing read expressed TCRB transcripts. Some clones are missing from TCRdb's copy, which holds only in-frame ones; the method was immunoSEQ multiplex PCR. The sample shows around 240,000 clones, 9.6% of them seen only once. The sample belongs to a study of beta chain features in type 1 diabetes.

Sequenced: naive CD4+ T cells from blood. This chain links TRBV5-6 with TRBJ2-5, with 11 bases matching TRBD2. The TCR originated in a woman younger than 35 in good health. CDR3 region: CASSLGLAGQETQYF. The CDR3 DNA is TGTGCCAGCAGCTTGGGACTAGCGGGACAAGAGACCCAGTACTTC.